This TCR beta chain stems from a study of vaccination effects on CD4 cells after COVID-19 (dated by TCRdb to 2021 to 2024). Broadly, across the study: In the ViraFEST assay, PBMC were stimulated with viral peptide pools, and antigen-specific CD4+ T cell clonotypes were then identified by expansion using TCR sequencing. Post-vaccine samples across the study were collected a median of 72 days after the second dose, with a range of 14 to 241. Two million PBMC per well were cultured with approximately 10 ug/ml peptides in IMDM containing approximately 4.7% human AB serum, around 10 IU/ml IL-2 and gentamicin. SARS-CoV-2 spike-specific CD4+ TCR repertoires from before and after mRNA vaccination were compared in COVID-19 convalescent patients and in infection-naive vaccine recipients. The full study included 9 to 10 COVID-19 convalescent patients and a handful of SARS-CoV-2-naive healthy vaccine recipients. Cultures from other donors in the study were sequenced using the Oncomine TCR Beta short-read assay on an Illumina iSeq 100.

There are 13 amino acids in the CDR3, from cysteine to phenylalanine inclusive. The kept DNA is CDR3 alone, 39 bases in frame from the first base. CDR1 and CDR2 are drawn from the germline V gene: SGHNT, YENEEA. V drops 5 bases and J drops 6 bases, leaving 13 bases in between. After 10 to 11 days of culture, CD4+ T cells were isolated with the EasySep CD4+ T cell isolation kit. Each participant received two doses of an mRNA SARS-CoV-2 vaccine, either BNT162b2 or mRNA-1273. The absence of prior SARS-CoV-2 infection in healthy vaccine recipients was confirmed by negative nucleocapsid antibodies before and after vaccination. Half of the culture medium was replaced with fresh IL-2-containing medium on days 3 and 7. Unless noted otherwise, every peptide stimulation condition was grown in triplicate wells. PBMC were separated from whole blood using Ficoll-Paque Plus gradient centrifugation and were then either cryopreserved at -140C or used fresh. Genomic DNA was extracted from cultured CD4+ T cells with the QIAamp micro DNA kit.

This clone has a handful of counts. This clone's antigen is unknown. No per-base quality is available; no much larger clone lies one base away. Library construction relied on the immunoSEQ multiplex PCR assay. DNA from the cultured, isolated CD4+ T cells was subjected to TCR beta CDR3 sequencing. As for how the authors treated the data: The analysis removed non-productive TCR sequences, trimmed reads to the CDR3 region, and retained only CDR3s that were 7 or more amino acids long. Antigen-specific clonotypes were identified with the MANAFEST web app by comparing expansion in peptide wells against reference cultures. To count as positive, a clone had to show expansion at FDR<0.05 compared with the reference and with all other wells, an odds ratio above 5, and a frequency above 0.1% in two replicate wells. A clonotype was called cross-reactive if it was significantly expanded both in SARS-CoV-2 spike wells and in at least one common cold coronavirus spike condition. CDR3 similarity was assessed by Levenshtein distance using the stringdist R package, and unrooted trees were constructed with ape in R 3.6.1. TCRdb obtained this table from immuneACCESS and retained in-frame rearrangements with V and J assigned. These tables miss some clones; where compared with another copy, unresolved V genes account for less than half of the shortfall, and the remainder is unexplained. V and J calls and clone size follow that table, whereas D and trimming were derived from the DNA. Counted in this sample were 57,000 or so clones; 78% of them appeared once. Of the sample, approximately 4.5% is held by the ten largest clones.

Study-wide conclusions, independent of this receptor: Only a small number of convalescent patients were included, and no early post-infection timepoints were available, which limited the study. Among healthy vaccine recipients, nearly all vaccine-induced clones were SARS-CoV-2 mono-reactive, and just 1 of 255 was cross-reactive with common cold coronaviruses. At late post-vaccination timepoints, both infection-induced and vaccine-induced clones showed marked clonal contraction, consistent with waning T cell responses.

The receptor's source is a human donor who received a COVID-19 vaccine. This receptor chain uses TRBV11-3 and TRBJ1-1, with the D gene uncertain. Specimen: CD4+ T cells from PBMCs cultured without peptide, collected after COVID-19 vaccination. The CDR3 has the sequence CASSMGTWSEAFF. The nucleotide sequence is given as TGTGCCAGCAGCATGGGAACATGGTCTGAAGCTTTCTTT. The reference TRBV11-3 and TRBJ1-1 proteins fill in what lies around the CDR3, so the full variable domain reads EAGVVQSPRYKIIEKKQPVAFWCNPISGHNTLYWYLQNLGQGPELLIRYENEEAVDDSQLPKDRFSAERLKGVDSTLKIQPAELGDSAVYLCASSMGTWSEAFFGQGTRLTVV.